This is a list of T cell receptor gamma chains from one sample in a study of Vδ1+ human thymocytes. TCRdb fed the multiplex PCR reads into CATT to redo clone calling. The sample yields tens of thousands of gamma-chain clones, about an eighth seen once. The sample was Vdelta1+ gamma-delta thymocytes from the thymus. Receptor source: a child less than two years old who had congenital heart surgery. CDR3s include the opening cysteine and the closing phenylalanine or tryptophan. Each record gives: clone size, V gene, J gene, CDR3 protein, CDR3 DNA. Some rows have no size entry. The others give once, few or many, or a class for an expanded clone.

abundance: .
v_gene: TRGV3
j_gene: TRGJ1/TRGJ2
CDR3aa: CATWGNLYYYKKLF
CDR3nt: TGTGCCACCTGGGGCAACCTCTATTATTATAAGAAACTCTTT

abundance: .
v_gene: TRGV8
j_gene: TRGJ1/TRGJ2
CDR3aa: CATWDRNHKKLF
CDR3nt: TGTGCCACCTGGGATAGGAATCATAAGAAACTCTTT

abundance: few
v_gene: TRGV3
j_gene: TRGJ1/TRGJ2
CDR3aa: CATWERTIKKLF
CDR3nt: TGTGCCACCTGGGAGAGAACCATAAAGAAACTCTTT

abundance: few
v_gene: TRGV9
j_gene: TRGJP
CDR3aa: CALWEVQRLGKKIKVF
CDR3nt: TGTGCCTTGTGGGAGGTGCAGAGGTTGGGCAAAAAAATCAAGGTATTT

abundance: few
v_gene: TRGV4
j_gene: TRGJ1/TRGJ2
CDR3aa: CATWTRESYYKKLF
CDR3nt: TGTGCCACCTGGACCCGCGAGAGTTATTATAAGAAACTCTTT

abundance: medium-sized
v_gene: TRGV9
j_gene: TRGJ1/TRGJ2
CDR3aa: CALWEVRRKLF
CDR3nt: TGTGCCTTGTGGGAGGTGCGTAGGAAACTCTTT

abundance: medium-sized
v_gene: TRGV9
j_gene: TRGJ1/TRGJ2
CDR3aa: CALWEEYYKKLF
CDR3nt: TGTGCCTTGTGGGAGGAGTATTATAAGAAACTCTTT

abundance: .
v_gene: TRGV3
j_gene: TRGJP1
CDR3aa: CATWDRLVATGWFKLF
CDR3nt: TGTGCCACCTGGGACAGGCTGGTGGCCACTGGTTGGTTCAAGCTATTT

abundance: .
v_gene: TRGV2
j_gene: TRGJ1/TRGJ2
CDR3aa: CATWDGRIRYYKKLF
CDR3nt: TGTGCCACCTGGGACGGGCGAATACGATATTATAAGAAACTCTTT

abundance: .
v_gene: TRGV8
j_gene: TRGJP1
CDR3aa: CATGTVPTNTTGWFKIF
CDR3nt: TGTGCCACCGGGACGGTACCAACAAATACCACTGGTTGGTTCAAGATATTT

abundance: .
v_gene: TRGV4
j_gene: TRGJ1/TRGJ2
CDR3aa: CATWDASDKKLF
CDR3nt: TGTGCCACCTGGGACGCTTCGGATAAGAAACTCTTT

abundance: .
v_gene: TRGV5
j_gene: TRGJ1/TRGJ2
CDR3aa: CATWDRPPKKLF
CDR3nt: TGTGCCACCTGGGACAGGCCACCTAAGAAACTCTTT

abundance: .
v_gene: TRGV4
j_gene: TRGJ1/TRGJ2
CDR3aa: CATWDASCQKLF
CDR3nt: TGTGCCACCTGGGATGCGTCTTGTCAGAAACTCTTT

abundance: .
v_gene: TRGV5
j_gene: TRGJP2
CDR3aa: CATWDLGSSDWIKTF
CDR3nt: TGTGCCACCTGGGACTTGGGAAGTAGTGATTGGATCAAGACGTTT

abundance: .
v_gene: TRGV3
j_gene: TRGJP2
CDR3aa: CATWDTLDCDWIKTF
CDR3nt: TGTGCCACCTGGGACACCCTAGATTGTGATTGGATCAAGACGTTT

abundance: .
v_gene: TRGV5
j_gene: TRGJ1/TRGJ2
CDR3aa: CATWDRQAYKKLF
CDR3nt: TGTGCCACCTGGGACAGGCAGGCTTATAAGAAACTCTTT

abundance: few
v_gene: TRGV8
j_gene: TRGJ1/TRGJ2
CDR3aa: CATWDSPLPYYKKLF
CDR3nt: TGTGCCACCTGGGATAGCCCACTACCTTATTATAAGAAACTCTTT

abundance: few
v_gene: TRGV5
j_gene: TRGJ1/TRGJ2
CDR3aa: CATHMRYKKLF
CDR3nt: TGTGCCACCCACATGCGGTATAAGAAACTCTTT

abundance: few
v_gene: TRGV4
j_gene: TRGJ1/TRGJ2
CDR3aa: CATWNGEYKKLF
CDR3nt: TGTGCCACCTGGAATGGGGAATATAAGAAACTCTTT

abundance: few
v_gene: TRGV9
j_gene: TRGJP
CDR3aa: CALWEVQCGLQELGKKIKVF
CDR3nt: TGTGCCTTGTGGGAGGTGCAGTGTGGTTTGCAAGAGTTGGGCAAAAAAATCAAGGTATTT

abundance: .
v_gene: TRGV4
j_gene: TRGJ1/TRGJ2
CDR3aa: CATWDGVSYRKLF
CDR3nt: TGTGCCACCTGGGATGGAGTGAGTTATAGGAAACTCTTT

abundance: few
v_gene: TRGV9
j_gene: TRGJ1/TRGJ2
CDR3aa: CALWELSKLF
CDR3nt: TGTGCCTTGTGGGAGTTATCGAAACTCTTT

abundance: once
v_gene: TRGV8
j_gene: TRGJP2
CDR3aa: CATWDSRGGWIKTF
CDR3nt: TGTGCCACCTGGGATAGTCGGGGAGGATGGATCAAGACGTTT

abundance: medium-sized
v_gene: TRGV9
j_gene: TRGJ1/TRGJ2
CDR3aa: CALWEDLKKLF
CDR3nt: TGTGCCTTGTGGGAGGACCTGAAGAAACTCTTT

abundance: .
v_gene: TRGV8
j_gene: TRGJP1
CDR3aa: CATWGFTGWFKIF
CDR3nt: TGTGCCACCTGGGGTTTCACTGGTTGGTTCAAGATATTT

abundance: medium-sized
v_gene: TRGV9
j_gene: TRGJ1/TRGJ2
CDR3aa: CALWEVDKKLF
CDR3nt: TGTGCCTTGTGGGAGGTAGATAAGAAACTCTTT

abundance: few
v_gene: TRGV8
j_gene: TRGJP1
CDR3aa: CATWDGVTGWFKIF
CDR3nt: TGTGCCACCTGGGATGGGGTCACTGGTTGGTTCAAGATATTT

abundance: few
v_gene: TRGV9
j_gene: TRGJ1/TRGJ2
CDR3aa: CALWGLYYKKLF
CDR3nt: TGTGCCTTGTGGGGCCTCTATTATAAGAAACTCTTT

abundance: few
v_gene: TRGV5
j_gene: TRGJ1/TRGJ2
CDR3aa: CATWDRGYYKKLF
CDR3nt: TGTGCCACCTGGGACAGGGGGTATTATAAGAAACTCTTT

abundance: few
v_gene: TRGV2
j_gene: TRGJ1/TRGJ2
CDR3aa: CATWDPFYYKKLF
CDR3nt: TGTGCCACCTGGGACCCCTTTTATTATAAGAAACTCTTT

abundance: .
v_gene: TRGV9
j_gene: TRGJ1/TRGJ2
CDR3aa: CALWEVIRKKLF
CDR3nt: TGTGCCTTGTGGGAGGTTATTCGTAAGAAACTCTTT

abundance: .
v_gene: TRGV4
j_gene: TRGJ1/TRGJ2
CDR3aa: CATWEAYYKKLF
CDR3nt: TGTGCCACCTGGGAGGCCTATTATAAGAAACTCTTT

abundance: few
v_gene: TRGV4
j_gene: TRGJ1/TRGJ2
CDR3aa: CATWASHKKLF
CDR3nt: TGTGCCACCTGGGCTTCCCATAAGAAACTCTTT

abundance: .
v_gene: TRGV9
j_gene: TRGJ1/TRGJ2
CDR3aa: CALWEGVYYKKLF
CDR3nt: TGTGCCTTGTGGGAGGGTGTTTATTATAAGAAACTCTTT

abundance: few
v_gene: TRGV8
j_gene: TRGJP2
CDR3aa: CATWDKSDWIKTF
CDR3nt: TGTGCCACCTGGGATAAGAGTGATTGGATCAAGACGTTT

abundance: .
v_gene: TRGV4
j_gene: TRGJ1/TRGJ2
CDR3aa: CATWSEENYYKKLF
CDR3nt: TGTGCCACCTGGAGCGAAGAGAATTATTATAAGAAACTCTTT

abundance: .
v_gene: TRGV4
j_gene: TRGJ1/TRGJ2
CDR3aa: CATWRAHYYKKLF
CDR3nt: TGTGCCACCTGGAGGGCTCATTATTATAAGAAACTCTTT

abundance: .
v_gene: TRGV2
j_gene: TRGJP1
CDR3aa: CATWDGRTGWFKIF
CDR3nt: TGTGCCACCTGGGACGGGCGCACTGGTTGGTTCAAGATATTT

abundance: .
v_gene: TRGV9
j_gene: TRGJP1
CDR3aa: CALWEYTGWFKIF
CDR3nt: TGTGCCTTGTGGGAGTACACTGGTTGGTTCAAGATATTT

abundance: .
v_gene: TRGV8
j_gene: TRGJ1/TRGJ2
CDR3aa: CATWDAGVYYKKLF
CDR3nt: TGTGCCACCTGGGATGCCGGGGTTTATTATAAGAAACTCTTT

abundance: .
v_gene: TRGV9
j_gene: TRGJP1
CDR3aa: CALWEDRTTGWFKIF
CDR3nt: TGTGCCTTGTGGGAGGACCGTACCACTGGTTGGTTCAAGATATTT

abundance: .
v_gene: TRGV9
j_gene: TRGJ1/TRGJ2
CDR3aa: CALWVTPYYKKLF
CDR3nt: TGTGCCTTGTGGGTTACCCCTTATTATAAGAAACTCTTT

abundance: few
v_gene: TRGV9
j_gene: TRGJP1
CDR3aa: CALNTGWFKIF
CDR3nt: TGTGCCTTGAACACTGGTTGGTTCAAGATATTT

abundance: .
v_gene: TRGV2
j_gene: TRGJ1/TRGJ2
CDR3aa: CATWDGPKSYYKKLF
CDR3nt: TGTGCCACCTGGGACGGCCCCAAGAGTTATTATAAGAAACTCTTT

abundance: once
v_gene: TRGV4
j_gene: TRGJP1
CDR3aa: CATWFRRGTTGWFKIF
CDR3nt: TGTGCCACTTGGTTCCGACGCGGCACCACTGGTTGGTTCAAGATATTT